This T cell receptor beta chain was sequenced during a study of blood T cell repertoires in COVID-19. This CDR3 contains 11 residues. V lost 4 bases, J lost 8 bases, and 8 bases lay in between. Assay used: immunoSEQ multiplex PCR; TCRdb lists only in-frame clones, some missing. In the table there are 400,000 to 550,000 clones, 70% to 90% of which are singletons. Clinical history as reported by participants underpinned cohort assignment. The V gene is TRBV12-3 or TRBV12-4, the J gene TRBJ1-2; no clear D. The TCR was taken from a young woman with acute COVID-19. Source material: PBMCs or T cells enriched from blood (not recorded which). The CDR3 coding sequence is TGTGCCAGCAGTTGGGCAAGAGGCTACACCTTC. Translation: CASSWARGYTF.